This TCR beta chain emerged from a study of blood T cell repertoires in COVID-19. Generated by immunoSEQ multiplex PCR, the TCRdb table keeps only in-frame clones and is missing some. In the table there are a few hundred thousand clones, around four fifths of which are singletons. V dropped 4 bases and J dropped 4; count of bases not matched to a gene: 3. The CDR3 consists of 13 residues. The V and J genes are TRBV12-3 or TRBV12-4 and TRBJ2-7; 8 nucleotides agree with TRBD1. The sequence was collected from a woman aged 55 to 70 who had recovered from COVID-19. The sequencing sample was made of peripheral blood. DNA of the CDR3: TGTGCCAGCAGTTCAGGGGGCAAATACGAGCAGTACTTC. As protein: CASSSGGKYEQYF.